A selection of T cell receptor beta chains follows, all from one sample in a study of identical twins. TCRdb fed the 5' RACE reads into MiXCR, producing one record per CDR3 protein. The table shows about 220,000 distinct CDR3 sequences, with over 5.5% occurring only once. The sample also formed part of further work on T cells expressing NK-cell markers.

The sample taken for sequencing was CD8+ T cells sorted from blood. These receptors came from a woman aged 18 to 35 in good health. CDR3s include the opening cysteine and the closing phenylalanine or tryptophan. Fields, in order: J gene, D gene, V gene, clone size, CDR3 DNA, CDR3 protein. D genes are given only for firm matches. Where a row states a size, it is once, few, many or the class of an expanded clone; other rows omit it.

TRBJ2-7,TRBD1,TRBV27,NA,TGTGCCAGCAGCTACGCGGGACAGGGGGCGCACGAGCAGTACTTC,CASSYAGQGAHEQYF
TRBJ2-7,NA,TRBV4-3,many,TGCGCCAGCAGCCAAGATTGGCACCAGACCTACGAGCAGTACTTC,CASSQDWHQTYEQYF
TRBJ2-7,NA,TRBV20-1,few,TGCAGTGCTAGAGGGCCCACGGGGGTCCTCTCCTACGAGCAGTACTTC,CSARGPTGVLSYEQYF
TRBJ2-7,NA,TRBV5-1,few,TGCGCCAGCACCCAGGGGATTGAGAGCTCCTACGAGCAGTACTTC,CASTQGIESSYEQYF
TRBJ2-1,NA,TRBV5-1,many,TGCGCCAGCAGCTTGGCCAGCGTCAATGAGCAGTTCTTC,CASSLASVNEQFF
TRBJ1-1,NA,TRBV20-1,NA,TGCAGTGCTAGAGACGCCACTAATGAAGCTTTCTTT,CSARDATNEAFF
TRBJ2-1,NA,TRBV30,few,TGTGCCTGGAGTGTACTTGGTAGCGATGAGCAGTTCTTC,CAWSVLGSDEQFF
TRBJ1-1,NA,TRBV11-2,NA,TGTGCCAGCAGACCCGCTCTAGGAGGAGAGGGCACTGAAGCTTTCTTT,CASRPALGGEGTEAFF
TRBJ2-5,NA,TRBV9,NA,TGTGCCAGCAGCGTAGGTAGGGAGGAAGAGACCCAGTACTTC,CASSVGREEETQYF
TRBJ2-1,NA,TRBV30,few,TGTGCCTGGACCCCGGGGGCACCCCGTCCCCGAGGAAGCTCCTACAATGAGCAGTTCTTC,CAWTPGAPRPRGSSYNEQFF
TRBJ1-5,NA,TRBV9,many,TGTGCCAGCAGCCCGAATAGCAATCAGCCCCAGCATTTT,CASSPNSNQPQHF
TRBJ2-1,NA,TRBV12-5,NA,TGTGCTAGTGAGGAAGCTGAGGAGCAGTTCTTC,CASEEAEEQFF
TRBJ1-1,TRBD1,TRBV12-3/TRBV12-4,many,TGTGCCAGCAGTTTAGGGGGACAGGAAGCTTTCTTT,CASSLGGQEAFF
TRBJ2-7,NA,TRBV7-9,NA,TGTGCCAGCAGCTTAGCACGTAGAGGCGACGAGCAGTACTTC,CASSLARRGDEQYF
TRBJ1-5,TRBD1,TRBV13,few,TGTGCCAGCAGCTTTGGACAGGGGGAACAGCCCCAGCATTTT,CASSFGQGEQPQHF
TRBJ1-1,TRBD1,TRBV5-1,many,TGCGCCAGCAGCTTGGAGACAGGGTCTAGCACTGAAGCTTTCTTT,CASSLETGSSTEAFF
TRBJ1-1,NA,TRBV3-1,few,TGTGCCAGCAGCCGAGGCACCAAGGGACTTTGGAACACTGAAGCTTTCTTT,CASSRGTKGLWNTEAFF
TRBJ1-5,NA,TRBV10-3,NA,TGTGCCATCAGTGAGGGGGATAGCAATCAGCCCCAGCATTTT,CAISEGDSNQPQHF
TRBJ1-5,NA,TRBV24-1,few,TGTGCCACCAGTGCGGCCAACTCGGAGCCCCAGCATTTT,CATSAANSEPQHF
TRBJ2-1,NA,TRBV6-6,many,TGTGCCAGCAGTTTCGGCCTAAATGAGCAGTTCTTC,CASSFGLNEQFF
TRBJ2-7,TRBD1,TRBV29-1,few,TGCAGCGTTGAAGGGACAGGGGGGGCCTACGAGCAGTACTTC,CSVEGTGGAYEQYF
TRBJ2-1,NA,TRBV12-3/TRBV12-4,many,TGTGCCAGCAGTTTAGAGAGGCCAAATGAGCAGTTCTTC,CASSLERPNEQFF
TRBJ2-1,NA,TRBV7-9,NA,TGTGCCAGCAGCTTAGCGACGGGAGAGTCGATTAATGAGCAGTTCTTC,CASSLATGESINEQFF
TRBJ2-5,NA,TRBV25-1,many,TGTGCCAGCACAGGGGCGCACGAGACCCAGTACTTC,CASTGAHETQYF
TRBJ2-7,NA,TRBV11-2,few,TGTGCCAGCAGCTTAGTTGGACAGAACTACGAGCAGTACTTC,CASSLVGQNYEQYF
TRBJ2-2,TRBD1,TRBV29-1,few,TGCAGCGTAGCCGGGACAGCGACAACCGGGGAGCTGTTTTTT,CSVAGTATTGELFF
TRBJ2-1,NA,TRBV6-5,NA,TGTGCCAGCAGTTACTCGCGAGTAACAGGGCGGATATATGAGCAGTTCTTC,CASSYSRVTGRIYEQFF
TRBJ1-1,NA,TRBV12-3/TRBV12-4,NA,TGTGCCAGCAGTATCGGGGAGAACACTGAAGCTTTCTTT,CASSIGENTEAFF
TRBJ1-5,NA,TRBV3-1,few,TGTGCCAGCAGCCTACAGGGTACTGACCAGCCCCAGCATTTT,CASSLQGTDQPQHF
TRBJ2-3,NA,TRBV2,many,TGTGCCAGCGAGGCGGATACGCAGTATTTT,CASEADTQYF
TRBJ2-7,NA,TRBV6-1,NA,TGTGCCAGCAGTGAAGCGGTTGGGGGTTCCTACGAGCAGTACTTC,CASSEAVGGSYEQYF